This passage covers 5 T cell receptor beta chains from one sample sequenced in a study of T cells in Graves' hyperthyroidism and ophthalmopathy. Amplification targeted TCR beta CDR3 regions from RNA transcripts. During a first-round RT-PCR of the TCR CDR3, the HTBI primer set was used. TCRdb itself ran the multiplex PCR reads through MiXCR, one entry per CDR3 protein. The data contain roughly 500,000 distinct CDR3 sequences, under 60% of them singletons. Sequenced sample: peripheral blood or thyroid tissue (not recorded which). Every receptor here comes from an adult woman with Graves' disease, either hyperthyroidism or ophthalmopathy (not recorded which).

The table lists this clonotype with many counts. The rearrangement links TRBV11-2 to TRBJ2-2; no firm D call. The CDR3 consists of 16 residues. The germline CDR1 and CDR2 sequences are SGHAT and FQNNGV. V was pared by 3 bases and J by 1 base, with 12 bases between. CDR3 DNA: TGTGCCAGCAGCTTCTACAAGGGCCGGAACACCGGGGAGCTGTTTTTT. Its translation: CASSFYKGRNTGELFF.

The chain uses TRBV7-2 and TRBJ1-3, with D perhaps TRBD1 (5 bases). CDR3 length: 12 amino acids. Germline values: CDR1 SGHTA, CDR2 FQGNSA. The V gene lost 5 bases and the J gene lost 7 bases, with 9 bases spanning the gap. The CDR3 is CASSPGLNTIYF. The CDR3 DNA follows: TGTGCCAGCAGCCCGGGACTTAACACCATATATTTT.

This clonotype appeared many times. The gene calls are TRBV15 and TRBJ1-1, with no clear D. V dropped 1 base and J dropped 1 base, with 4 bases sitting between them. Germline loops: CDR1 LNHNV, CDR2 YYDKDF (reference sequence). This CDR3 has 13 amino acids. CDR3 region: CATSRGGNTEAFF. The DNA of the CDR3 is TGTGCCACCAGCAGAGGAGGGAACACTGAAGCTTTCTTT. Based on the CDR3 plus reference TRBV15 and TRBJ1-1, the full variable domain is DAMVIQNPRYQVTQFGKPVTLSCSQTLNHNVMYWYQQKSSQAPKLLFHYYDKDFNNEADTPDNFQSRRPNTSFCFLDIRSPGLGDTAMYLCATSRGGNTEAFFGQGTRLTVV.

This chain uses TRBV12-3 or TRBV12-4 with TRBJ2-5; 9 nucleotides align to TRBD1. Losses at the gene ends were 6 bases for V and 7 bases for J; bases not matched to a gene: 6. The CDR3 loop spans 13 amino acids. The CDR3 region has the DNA TGTGCCAGCAGAGCCGGGGGACAGGGGACCCAGTACTTC. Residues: CASRAGGQGTQYF.

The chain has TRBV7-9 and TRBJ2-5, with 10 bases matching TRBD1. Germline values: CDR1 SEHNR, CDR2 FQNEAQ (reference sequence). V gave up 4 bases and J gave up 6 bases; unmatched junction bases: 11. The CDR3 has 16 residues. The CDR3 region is CASSSTGTGDGKTQYF. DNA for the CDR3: TGTGCCAGCAGCTCTACCGGGACAGGGGATGGGAAGACCCAGTACTTC. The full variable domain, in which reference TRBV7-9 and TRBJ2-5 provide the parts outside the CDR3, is DTGVSQNPRHKITKRGQNVTFRCDPISEHNRLYWYRQTLGQGPEFLTYFQNEAQLEKSRLLSDRFSAERPKGSFSTLEIQRTEQGDSAMYLCASSSTGTGDGKTQYFGPGTRLLVL.